These 28 T cell receptor beta chains were sequenced from one sample in a study of T cell changes during pregnancy in multiple sclerosis. Clones were sequenced by immunoSEQ multiplex PCR, and TCRdb holds only the in-frame ones, with some missing. The table lists about 49,000 clones, 85% to 95% of them singletons. The sample here was CD8+ T cells from peripheral blood mononuclear cells, taken before pregnancy. These receptors all stem from a female donor with multiple sclerosis, enrolled in a pregnancy study.

The chain has TRBV27 and TRBJ2-7, with 8 bases lining up with TRBD2. Trimming cost V 5 bases and J 4 bases; bases outside gene matches: 10. Germline V CDR1 and CDR2: MNHEY, SMNVEV (reference sequence). The CDR3 consists of 15 residues. The CDR3 reads CASSPEGLGTYEQYF. The CDR3 region has the DNA TGTGCCAGCAGTCCGGAGGGACTAGGAACGTACGAGCAGTACTTC.

V gene TRBV9 combines with J gene TRBJ2-1; perhaps TRBD2 as D (7 bases). The CDR3 covers 19 residues. Trimming stripped 4 bases from V and 0 bases from J, with 23 bases between. Germline CDR1 is SGDLS and CDR2 is YYNGEE. The CDR3 is CASSQWMGGGDSSYNEQFF. CDR3 nucleotides: TGTGCCAGCAGCCAGTGGATGGGGGGGGGCGATAGCTCCTACAATGAGCAGTTCTTC.

The gene calls are TRBV5-1 and TRBJ1-4, with unresolved D. Germline CDR1 is SGHRS and CDR2 is YFSETQ. This CDR3 has 18 residues. Trimming removed 3 bases at V and 4 bases at J, with 22 bases between. The CDR3 sequence is CASSSVDWTLQVNEKLFF. The CDR3 DNA follows: TGCGCCAGCAGCTCCGTTGATTGGACTCTGCAGGTTAATGAAAAACTGTTTTTT.

The V call is TRBV7-8, the J call TRBJ2-3; perhaps TRBD2 as D (5 bases). CDR1 SGHVS and CDR2 FQNEAQ come from the germline V gene. This CDR3 is 15 amino acids long. Deletions cut 5 bases from V and 6 bases from J, with 18 bases between. CDR3 loop: CASSADYPKVDTQYF. CDR3 bases: TGTGCCAGCAGCGCCGACTATCCGAAGGTGGATACGCAGTATTTT.

This chain joins TRBV25-1 and TRBJ2-7, with 7 bases fitting TRBD1. The CDR3 has 14 amino acids. Germline values: CDR1 MGHDK, CDR2 SYGVNS. Trimming removed 4 bases from V and 3 bases from J; junction bases left unmatched: 6. The CDR3 nucleotides read TGTGCCAGCAGTGGCCGGGACAGACTCTACGAGCAGTACTTC. Its translation: CASSGRDRLYEQYF.

This chain joins TRBV4-1 and TRBJ2-7, with TRBD1 identical over 8 bases. Trimming cost V 1 base and J 2 bases; bases outside gene matches: 4. The CDR3 is made up of 15 amino acids. Germline CDR1 and CDR2: MGHRA and YSYEKL. As DNA, the CDR3 is TGCGCCAGCAGCCAAGCCGGGACAGGAACCTACGAGCAGTACTTC. Protein sequence: CASSQAGTGTYEQYF.

V usage is TRBV5-6 and J usage is TRBJ1-1, with unresolved D. Germline V gene lookup returns CDR1 SGHDT and CDR2 YYEEEE. This CDR3 is built from 14 residues. Trimming shortened V by 4 bases and J by 1 base, and 11 bases separated the two germline ends. CDR3 in amino acids: CASSLLGRNTEAFF. The CDR3 DNA reads TGTGCCAGCAGCCTCCTAGGGAGGAACACTGAAGCTTTCTTT. The entire variable domain, with the rest obtained from reference TRBV5-6 and TRBJ1-1, is as follows: DAGVTQSPTHLIKTRGQQVTLRCSPKSGHDTVSWYQQALGQGPQFIFQYYEEEERQRGNFPDRFSGHQFPNYSSELNVNALLLGDSALYLCASSLLGRNTEAFFGQGTRLTVV.

The V and J genes are TRBV7-3 and TRBJ2-2; 7 bases agree with TRBD2. Per germline, CDR1 SGHTA and CDR2 FQGTGA. The CDR3 has 13 amino acids. The V gene end was trimmed by 8 bases and the J gene end by 2 bases; junction bases not matched to a gene: 2. CDR3 DNA sequence: TGTGCCAGCGGGGGGGGTAACACCGGGGAGCTGTTTTTT. This encodes CASGGGNTGELFF.

The chain uses TRBV2 and TRBJ2-4, with TRBD2 matching over 10 bases. The CDR3 is made up of 14 amino acids. V was pared by 5 bases and J by 5 bases, with 3 bases of the junction left unmatched. Germline values: CDR1 SNHLY, CDR2 FYNNEI. The CDR3 region is CASSQREGENIQYF. The CDR3, as DNA: TGTGCCAGCAGTCAGCGGGAGGGCGAAAACATTCAGTACTTC.

The chain uses TRBV6-5 and TRBJ2-7; 8 nucleotides match TRBD2. Trimming cost V 0 bases and J 3 bases; bases outside gene matches: 4. From germline, CDR1 is MNHEY and CDR2 SVGAGI. The CDR3 has 15 residues. CDR3 amino acids: CASSYSPAGVYEQYF. For the CDR3, the DNA is TGTGCCAGCAGTTACTCACCAGCGGGAGTCTACGAGCAGTACTTC.

V is TRBV30 and J is TRBJ1-1; D is perhaps TRBD1 (5 bases). Germline lookup yields CDR1 GTSNPN and CDR2 SVGIG (reference sequence). Trimming pared 4 bases from V and 5 bases from J, leaving 20 bases between. The CDR3 has 15 amino acids. The CDR3 spells CAWTAGPNEQTEAFF. CDR3 coding DNA: TGTGCCTGGACCGCAGGGCCGAACGAACAGACTGAAGCTTTCTTT.

This chain's CDR3 is CASSPGVTYNEQFF. The DNA for the CDR3 is TGTGCCAGTTCGCCGGGAGTTACCTACAATGAGCAGTTCTTC. The chain couples TRBV19 to TRBJ2-1; weak D call: TRBD2 (6 bases). Germline values: CDR1 LNHDA, CDR2 SQIVND (reference sequence). This CDR3 has 14 amino acids. Trimming removed 8 bases from V and 2 bases from J, with 13 bases in between.

V gene TRBV29-1 combines with J gene TRBJ2-7, with TRBD2 matching 13 bases. Trimming cost V 4 bases and J 3 bases; bases outside gene matches: 6. The CDR3 is made up of 15 amino acids. Germline CDR1 is SQVTM and CDR2 is ANQGSEA. In nucleotides, the CDR3 is TGCAGCGTTGCCGGGACTAGCGGGGCAATCTACGAGCAGTACTTC. Translation gives CSVAGTSGAIYEQYF.

The chain employs TRBV30 and TRBJ1-2, with a weak D call TRBD1 (5 bases). The V gene's germline CDR1 is GTSNPN and CDR2 SVGIG (reference sequence). This CDR3 comprises 13 residues. Trimming removed 0 bases at V and 4 bases at J, with 9 bases between. The CDR3 nucleotides read TGTGCCTGGAGTGTAAGCGGGGGCTATGGCTACACCTTC. This translates into CAWSVSGGYGYTF. Variable domain in full (rest from reference TRBV30 and TRBJ1-2): SQTIHQWPATLVQPVGSPLSLECTVEGTSNPNLYWYRQAAGRGLQLLFYSVGIGQISSEVPQNLSASRPQDRQFILSSKKLLLSDSGFYLCAWSVSGGYGYTFGSGTRLTVV.

The chain is built from TRBV7-6 and TRBJ1-1, with D unclear. This CDR3 comprises 12 residues. Trimming shortened V by 5 bases and J by 4 bases, and 8 bases separated the two germline ends. Germline loops: CDR1 SGHVS, CDR2 FNYEAQ. The CDR3 coding sequence is TGTGCCAGCAGCCCCGCCGGCACTGAAGCTTTCTTT. This codes for CASSPAGTEAFF.

The chain joins TRBV2 to TRBJ1-2, with D possibly being TRBD1 (5 bases). The CDR3 contains 18 residues. Germline assignment: CDR1 SNHLY and CDR2 FYNNEI. Trimming removed 1 base at V and 1 base at J, with 19 bases between. The CDR3 region has the DNA TGTGCCAGCAGTGAAGGGGGGATCGGAGGGGCCTATAACTATGGCTACACCTTC. Protein product: CASSEGGIGGAYNYGYTF. Full variable domain (missing parts from reference TRBV2 and TRBJ1-2): EPEVTQTPSHQVTQMGQEVILRCVPISNHLYFYWYRQILGQKVEFLVSFYNNEISEKSEIFDDQFSVERPDGSNFTLKIRSTKLEDSAMYFCASSEGGIGGAYNYGYTFGSGTRLTVV.

DNA for the CDR3: TGTGCCAGCAGCCAGGCAGGGAAGGCAGATACGCAGTATTTT. Its protein is CASSQAGKADTQYF. This chain connects TRBV14 to TRBJ2-3; tentatively, D is TRBD1 (5 bases). V shed 3 bases and J shed 4 bases, with 11 bases lying between them. CDR3 length: 14 residues. From germline, CDR1 is SGHDN and CDR2 FVKESK. Together with reference TRBV14 and TRBJ2-3, the CDR3 gives the full variable domain: EAGVTQFPSHSVIEKGQTVTLRCDPISGHDNLYWYRRVMGKEIKFLLHFVKESKQDESGMPNNRFLAERTGGTYSTLKVQPAELEDSGVYFCASSQAGKADTQYFGPGTRLTVL.

The rearrangement uses TRBV6-1 and TRBJ1-5; no reliable D call. The V end was cut by 0 bases, the J end by 6 bases, with 18 bases between. The CDR3 is made up of 17 amino acids. CDR1 is MNHNS and CDR2 is SASEGT in the germline V gene. The CDR3 nucleotides read TGTGCCAGCAGTGAAGCGCGCGGAAGTAACTACCGTCAGCCCCAGCATTTT. Protein sequence: CASSEARGSNYRQPQHF.

The chain links TRBV25-1 to TRBJ2-1; D perhaps matches TRBD2 (5 bases). The V gene lost 2 bases and the J gene lost 15 bases, with 14 bases spanning the gap. Germline CDR1 MGHDK, CDR2 SYGVNS. The CDR3 extends over 12 amino acids. The CDR3 nucleotides read TGTGCCAGCAGTGAACTTACTAGGGCATGGTTCTTC. Protein product: CASSELTRAWFF.

Of note for this clone: Other DNA sequences in this specimen translate into the identical CDR3. DNA of the CDR3: TGTGCCAGCAGTTTAGGGACAGAATACGAGCAGTACTTC. Translated, it gives CASSLGTEYEQYF. The genes are TRBV27 and TRBJ2-7, with TRBD1 identical over 7 bases. The CDR3 has 13 amino acids. Germline values: CDR1 MNHEY, CDR2 SMNVEV (reference sequence). With 2 bases clipped from V and 4 bases from J, the junction kept 2 bases outside the gene matches.

This chain connects TRBV5-1 to TRBJ2-5; D gene ambiguous. The germline CDR1 and CDR2 sequences are SGHRS and YFSETQ. This CDR3 comprises 13 residues. V lost 4 bases to trimming and J lost 3 bases, with 10 bases between them. Here the CDR3 DNA reads TGCGCCAGCAGCAGCATTGCCAAAGAGACCCAGTACTTC. The encoded protein is CASSSIAKETQYF.

The chain uses TRBV5-6 and TRBJ2-1, with a tentative D call TRBD1 (6 bases). V was pared by 4 bases and J by 2 bases, with 10 bases between. From germline, CDR1 is SGHDT and CDR2 YYEEEE. The CDR3 is 14 amino acids. Here the CDR3 reads CASSGGTTYNEQFF. The DNA for the CDR3 is TGTGCCAGCAGCGGTGGGACAACCTACAATGAGCAGTTCTTC.

The genes are TRBV9 and TRBJ2-5; 8 positions agree with TRBD2. The trim removed 0 bases at V and 2 bases at J, leaving 6 bases unmatched. CDR1 and CDR2 from the germline V gene are SGDLS and YYNGEE. CDR3 length equals 16 residues. CDR3 in DNA: TGTGCCAGCAGCGTAGGTGTGGCGGGAGGACAAGAGACCCAGTACTTC. This sequence encodes CASSVGVAGGQETQYF. The entire variable domain, with the rest obtained from reference TRBV9 and TRBJ2-5, is as follows: DSGVTQTPKHLITATGQRVTLRCSPRSGDLSVYWYQQSLDQGLQFLIQYYNGEERAKGNILERFSAQQFPDLHSELNLSSLELGDSALYFCASSVGVAGGQETQYFGPGTRLLVL.

This clone was detected a few times. The chain joins TRBV4-2 to TRBJ2-7, with TRBD2 matching 7 bases. The CDR3 covers 15 residues. J gave up 2 bases and V 0 bases, and 4 bases lay outside the gene matches. Germline V gene sequence: CDR1 LGHNA, CDR2 YNFKEQ. The CDR3 loop is CASSQDREVTYEQYF. CDR3 bases: TGTGCCAGCAGCCAAGATCGGGAGGTAACCTACGAGCAGTACTTC.

The chain links TRBV7-2 to TRBJ2-7, with D tentatively TRBD2 (5 bases). The germline V and J ends were trimmed by 3 bases and 3 bases, with 24 bases remaining between them. CDR1 SGHTA and CDR2 FQGNSA come from the germline V gene. The CDR3 consists of 18 residues. The CDR3 DNA is TGTGCCAGCAGCTTCGCTGTACGGGTAGGTGGGAGTGGCTACGAGCAGTACTTC. Amino acid sequence: CASSFAVRVGGSGYEQYF.

The chain combines TRBV25-1 with TRBJ2-3; the match to TRBD2 covers 13 bases. Per the germline V gene, CDR1 is MGHDK and CDR2 is SYGVNS. This CDR3 is 17 amino acids long. Trimming cost V 1 base and J 2 bases; bases outside gene matches: 3. The CDR3 is CASSELGTSGTTDTQYF. CDR3 coding DNA: TGTGCCAGCAGTGAATTGGGGACTAGCGGGACCACAGATACGCAGTATTTT.

This chain uses TRBV11-3 with TRBJ2-1; tentatively, D is TRBD1 (6 bases). Germline CDR1 reads SGHNT; CDR2 reads YENEEA. V gave up 5 bases and J gave up 7 bases, with 6 bases separating them. The CDR3 extends over 11 amino acids. CDR3 in DNA: TGTGCCAGCAGCACAGGGAATGAGCAGTTCTTC. Its translation is CASSTGNEQFF.

DNA for the CDR3: TGTGCCAGCAGCGTAGTGGCTAGCGGGACCTACGAGCAGTACTTC. Translated, it gives CASSVVASGTYEQYF. The gene calls are TRBV9 and TRBJ2-7, with TRBD2 matching over 9 bases. V gave up 0 bases and J gave up 2 bases; unmatched junction bases: 3. The germline gives CDR1 SGDLS, CDR2 YYNGEE. The CDR3 spans 15 residues.